This T cell receptor beta chain was identified during a study of cytomegalovirus exposure and HLA in healthy donors. Study-wide results and caveats: Using the classifier, cytomegalovirus status was reportedly diagnosed with high specificity and sensitivity. Highly shared sequence variants in one cluster were likely a sequencing artifact.

The germline gives CDR1 SQVTM, CDR2 ANQGSEA. Trimming took off 7 bases at V and 4 bases at J, with 16 bases between the two ends. The CDR3 contains 13 residues. Remarks on this clone: The antigen is undetermined.

Healthy individuals who donated bone marrow served as the donors. Nominal health characterized the donors when sampled, though unrecorded immune exposures were likely. Both 60 Vbeta primers and 13 Jbeta primers went into the PCR. Using immunoSEQ multiplex PCR, the repertoire was profiled, and TCRdb retains in-frame clones only, with some absent. The sample table sets out approximately 27,000 clones. The chain recombines TRBV29-1 with TRBJ1-1; D is unresolved. The sequencing sample was made of PBMCs. The clonotype was recovered from a man in his thirties or forties in good health and CMV-seronegative. The CDR3 here is CSGETFFSTEAFF. For the CDR3, the DNA is TGCAGCGGCGAGACATTTTTTAGCACTGAAGCTTTCTTT.